The clone carrying this T cell receptor (beta chain) was seen a handful of times. These data originate in a study of identical twins. TCRdb reprocessed the 5' RACE reads via MiXCR and lists one record per CDR3 protein. Altogether 400,000 to 600,000 distinct CDR3 sequences are present, approximately 20% being singletons, with the ten largest covering approximately 0.5%. These data were also reused for a study on yellow fever vaccine responses in identical twins.

Sequencing used CD4+ T cells sorted from blood. The TCR comes from a woman aged 18-29 years in good health.

CDR3 DNA: TGTGCCAGCAGCTTAGGTTCGGCAGGAGACACTGAAGCTTTCTTT. The encoded protein is CASSLGSAGDTEAFF. The V gene is TRBV7-9, the J gene TRBJ1-1; D remains ambiguous. Germline CDR1 reads SEHNR; CDR2 reads FQNEAQ (reference sequence). CDR3 length: 15 amino acids. V dropped 1 base and J dropped 3 bases, with 12 bases sitting between them.